This T cell receptor beta chain was sequenced in a study of cytomegalovirus exposure and HLA in healthy donors. The data were produced by immunoSEQ multiplex PCR, yet TCRdb's version contains in-frame clones alone and is incomplete. The table shows 100,000 to 150,000 clones, with approximately 89% occurring only once. Points on this clone: Antigen specificity is unknown.

Regarding the study as a whole: The tendency of first-cohort TCR clusters to co-occur in the approximately 110 validation repertoires was the finding of a later analysis. TCR beta chains numbering 164 were designated cytomegalovirus-associated. The classifier reportedly diagnosed cytomegalovirus status with high specificity and sensitivity.

Donors came from a validation cohort of 95 to 150 subjects, distinct from the first 666-subject cohort. Germline CDR1 is GTSNPN and CDR2 is SVGIG (reference sequence). V was shortened by 0 bases and J by 12 bases, with 15 bases between the two germline ends. This CDR3 has 13 residues. The clonotype comes from a young woman in good health and CMV-seronegative. The chain couples TRBV30 to TRBJ2-1, with a weak D call TRBD2 (6 bases). The material sequenced was PBMCs. The CDR3 sequence is CAWSVRGSLSQFF. The CDR3 DNA sequence: TGTGCCTGGAGTGTTCGGGGGAGCCTCTCGCAGTTCTTC.